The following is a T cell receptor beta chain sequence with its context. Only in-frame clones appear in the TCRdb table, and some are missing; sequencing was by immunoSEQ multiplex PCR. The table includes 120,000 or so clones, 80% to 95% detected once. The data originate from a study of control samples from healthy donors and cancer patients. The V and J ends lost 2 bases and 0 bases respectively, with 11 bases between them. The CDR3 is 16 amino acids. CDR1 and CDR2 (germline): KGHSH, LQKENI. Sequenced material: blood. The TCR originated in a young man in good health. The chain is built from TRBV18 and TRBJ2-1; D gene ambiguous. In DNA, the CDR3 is TGTGCCAGCTCACCAGGATCGAAAAGCTCCTACAATGAGCAGTTCTTC. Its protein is CASSPGSKSSYNEQFF.